These 32 T cell receptor beta chains were sequenced from one sample in a study of cytomegalovirus exposure and HLA in healthy donors (dated by TCRdb to 2016 to 2017). Libraries were constructed by the immunoSEQ multiplex PCR assay. The multiplex PCR relied on a mix of 60 forward primers for TCR Vbeta segments and 13 reverse primers for TCR Jbeta segments. TCRdb limited this immuneACCESS table to in-frame rearrangements with V and J called. A share of clones is missing; checked studies link under half to unresolved V genes, and the rest is unexplained. The sample table holds about 140,000 clones, of which approximately 87% were seen once. About 1.5% of the sample goes to the ten largest clones. Sequencing input: PBMCs. These receptors originate from a man between 35 and 55 years old in good health and CMV-seronegative.

CDR3 region: CASSLGQYYEQYF. For the CDR3, the DNA is TGTGCCAGCAGCTTGGGACAGTACTACGAGCAGTACTTC. The chain recombines TRBV5-6 with TRBJ2-7; D might be TRBD1 (5 bases). Per germline, CDR1 SGHDT and CDR2 YYEEEE. Trimming cost V 0 bases and J 3 bases, with 7 bases left between them. The CDR3 totals 13 residues.

The genes are TRBV15 and TRBJ1-5, with D maybe TRBD1 (5 bases). CDR3 length: 16 residues. Trimming cost V 1 base and J 6 bases, with 16 bases left between them. Germline V lookup: CDR1 LNHNV, CDR2 YYDKDF (reference sequence). In DNA, the CDR3 is TGTGCCACCAGCAGAGCGGTCGTGGGGCTTGGTCAGCCCCAGCATTTT. Translated, it gives CATSRAVVGLGQPQHF.

The chain combines TRBV4-1 with TRBJ1-1, with TRBD1 as a possible D gene (6 bases). V lost 0 bases to trimming and J lost 3 bases, with 8 bases between them. The CDR3 has 14 amino acids. Germline-derived CDR1 and CDR2 are MGHRA and YSYEKL. The CDR3 coding sequence is TGCGCCAGCAGCCAAGAACGGACAGACACTGAAGCTTTCTTT. This gives the protein CASSQERTDTEAFF.

This clone was detected once. This rearrangement joins TRBV28 to TRBJ1-5; 8 positions agree with TRBD1. Germline V lookup: CDR1 MDHEN, CDR2 SYDVKM. V was pared by 5 bases and J by 7 bases, with 7 bases of the junction left unmatched. The CDR3 runs 14 residues. The CDR3 sequence: CASSPDRVLQPQHF. The DNA for the CDR3 is TGTGCCAGCAGTCCGGACAGGGTCCTACAGCCCCAGCATTTT.

The V call is TRBV15, the J call TRBJ1-4, with 8 bases fitting TRBD1. The CDR3 covers 15 residues. Looked up from germline, CDR1 is LNHNV and CDR2 is YYDKDF (reference sequence). The V segment lost 6 bases and the J segment 4 bases; nucleotides outside the gene matches: 7. Written as DNA, the CDR3 is TGTGCCACCAGACAAGCAGGGGGCTATAATGAAAAACTGTTTTTT. This encodes CATRQAGGYNEKLFF.

V usage is TRBV4-1 and J usage is TRBJ2-1; D is unresolved. Germline V lookup: CDR1 MGHRA, CDR2 YSYEKL. The CDR3 length is 15 residues. Trimming left V 4 bases short and J 5 bases short, with 15 bases between. CDR3 nucleotides: TGCGCCAGCAGCCCCGTCGGCTGGCGGAACAATGAGCAGTTCTTC. Its protein product is CASSPVGWRNNEQFF.

The chain is built from TRBV5-1 and TRBJ2-2; maybe TRBD1 (5 bases). V lost 0 bases to trimming and J lost 5 bases, with 8 bases between them. Germline CDR1 is SGHRS and CDR2 is YFSETQ. The CDR3 has 14 residues. CDR3: CASSLDPGTGELFF. In DNA, the CDR3 is TGCGCCAGCAGCTTGGACCCAGGGACCGGGGAGCTGTTTTTT.

The J gene is TRBJ2-1, the V gene TRBV6-5; D unresolved. V was pared by 6 bases and J by 6 bases, with 12 bases between. Germline V CDR1 and CDR2: MNHEY, SVGAGI. The CDR3 totals 13 residues. This CDR3 is CASRTTRVNEQFF. CDR3 bases: TGTGCCAGCAGGACCACCCGGGTCAATGAGCAGTTCTTC.

This rearrangement joins TRBV29-1 to TRBJ1-2, with D perhaps matching TRBD1 (5 bases). V shed 7 bases and J shed 0 bases, with 12 bases lying between them. The germline gives CDR1 SQVTM, CDR2 ANQGSEA. CDR3 length equals 13 residues. As DNA, the CDR3 is TGCAGCGCCCTGGGAGGGGCTAACTATGGCTACACCTTC. Protein sequence: CSALGGANYGYTF.

The CDR3 DNA sequence: TGTGCCAGCAGCTCCCTAGGGGCAGGGACTGAAGCTTTCTTT. It specifies CASSSLGAGTEAFF. This chain joins TRBV7-2 and TRBJ1-1; a weak D match, TRBD1 (5 bases). Trimming took 4 bases from V and 5 from J, leaving 14 bases between them. CDR1 is SGHTA, CDR2 FQGNSA, per germline. The length of the CDR3 is 14 residues.

The chain is built from TRBV5-5 and TRBJ2-7, with D unclear. The ends were cut back, 0 bases at V and 7 bases at J, with 14 bases in the middle. This CDR3 has 14 amino acids. CDR1 and CDR2 (germline): SGHKS, YYEKEE (reference sequence). The CDR3 loop reads CASSLGMAAREQYF. For the CDR3, the DNA is TGTGCCAGCAGCTTGGGGATGGCGGCGAGGGAGCAGTACTTC.

V is TRBV7-8 and J is TRBJ1-5; D gene ambiguous. The CDR3 runs to 15 residues. Per germline, CDR1 SGHVS and CDR2 FQNEAQ. The V and J ends lost 3 bases and 1 base respectively, with 10 bases between them. The CDR3 region is CASSLSARSNQPQHF. CDR3 coding DNA: TGTGCCAGCAGCTTGTCGGCGAGGAGCAATCAGCCCCAGCATTTT.

The chain combines TRBV2 with TRBJ2-5, with D uncertain. CDR3 length: 13 amino acids. Germline V gives CDR1 SNHLY, CDR2 FYNNEI. V was cut by 6 bases and J by 5 bases, with 13 bases left in between. CDR3 DNA: TGTGCCAGCAGCACTCGGGTTAGGGAGACCCAGTACTTC. Protein sequence: CASSTRVRETQYF.

This clone was seen a single time. This chain joins TRBV5-1 and TRBJ2-1; no clear D. From germline, CDR1 is SGHRS and CDR2 YFSETQ. The CDR3 totals 12 residues. Trimming shortened V by 2 bases and J by 6 bases, and 6 bases separated the two germline ends. The CDR3: CASSLPSNEQFF. DNA for the CDR3: TGCGCCAGCAGCTTACCTAGCAATGAGCAGTTCTTC. The whole variable domain, remainder taken from reference TRBV5-1 and TRBJ2-1, is KAGVTQTPRYLIKTRGQQVTLSCSPISGHRSVSWYQQTPGQGLQFLFEYFSETQRNKGNFPGRFSGRQFSNSRSEMNVSTLELGDSALYLCASSLPSNEQFFGPGTRLTVL.

The genes are TRBV21-1 and TRBJ1-6; the table gives TRBD1 as D, unverified against the DNA. TRBV21-1 is given as a pseudogene. The CDR3 contains 16 residues. CDR3 DNA: TGTGCCAGCAGCATAAGACAGGGAAGATGGAATTCACCCCTCCACTTT. Residues: CASSIRQGRWNSPLHF.

The chain recombines TRBV27 with TRBJ2-5; 10 bases are a match to TRBD1. Germline V gene lookup returns CDR1 MNHEY and CDR2 SMNVEV (reference sequence). Trimming at V came to 4 bases and at J to 5 bases, leaving 7 bases not matched to a gene. The CDR3 loop spans 15 amino acids. CDR3 DNA: TGTGCCAGCAGTTCCCCGGGACAGGGGCCCGAGACCCAGTACTTC. It is translated as CASSSPGQGPETQYF.

The chain combines TRBV6-5 with TRBJ2-7; D is undetermined. The germline V gene encodes CDR1 MNHEY and CDR2 SVGAGI. The CDR3 length is 15 residues. V was cut by 0 bases and J by 2 bases, with 11 bases left in between. The CDR3 reads CASSYSKQTTYEQYF. The DNA of the CDR3 is TGTGCCAGCAGTTACTCGAAACAGACAACCTACGAGCAGTACTTC.

This chain links TRBV6-6 with TRBJ1-2, with D perhaps matching TRBD1 (5 bases). Germline V lookup: CDR1 MNHNY, CDR2 SVGAGI (reference sequence). The length of the CDR3 is 14 residues. Trimming removed 5 bases from V and 0 bases from J, with 10 bases in between. CDR3 bases: TGTGCCAGCAGTCCTACGACAGCTAACTATGGCTACACCTTC. It translates to CASSPTTANYGYTF.

The chain recombines TRBV30 with TRBJ1-1, with unresolved D. The V and J ends lost 0 bases and 4 bases respectively, with 9 bases between them. The germline V gene has CDR1 GTSNPN and CDR2 SVGIG (reference sequence). This CDR3 has 13 amino acids. The CDR3 protein is CAWSVTWATEAFF. The CDR3 DNA is TGTGCCTGGAGTGTAACGTGGGCCACTGAAGCTTTCTTT.

The J gene is TRBJ2-1, the V gene TRBV19, with TRBD1 matching over 11 bases. The J segment lost 6 bases and the V segment lost 7 bases, leaving 5 bases of the junction unmatched. CDR1 LNHDA and CDR2 SQIVND come from the germline V gene (reference sequence). The CDR3 is 14 amino acids. Written as DNA, the CDR3 is TGTGCCAGTACGGACAGGGGGCGAAGCAATGAGCAGTTCTTC. It yields the protein CASTDRGRSNEQFF. Variable domain in full (rest from reference TRBV19 and TRBJ2-1): DGGITQSPKYLFRKEGQNVTLSCEQNLNHDAMYWYRQDPGQGLRLIYYSQIVNDFQKGDIAEGYSVSREKKESFPLTVTSAQKNPTAFYLCASTDRGRSNEQFFGPGTRLTVL.

The chain couples TRBV21-1 to TRBJ2-5; the table's D call, TRBD1, has no DNA check behind it. TRBV21-1 is deemed a pseudogene. The CDR3 length is 17 residues. CDR3 amino acids: CASSKLSGTLHQETQYF. The DNA of the CDR3 is TGTGCCAGCAGCAAGCTGTCCGGGACACTACATCAAGAGACCCAGTACTTC.

This chain connects TRBV7-2 to TRBJ2-1; D not resolved. Germline V gives CDR1 SGHTA, CDR2 FQGNSA. CDR3 size: 15 residues. V shed 4 bases and J shed 0 bases, with 10 bases lying between them. The CDR3 is CASSSTLSSYNEQFF. CDR3 coding DNA: TGTGCCAGCAGCTCCACTCTTAGCTCCTACAATGAGCAGTTCTTC.

This sequence joins TRBV10-3 and TRBJ2-5; TRBD2 might be the D (6 bases). CDR3 length equals 13 residues. V was cut by 6 bases and J by 4 bases, with 12 bases left in between. Germline values: CDR1 ENHRY, CDR2 SYGVKD. The CDR3 loop reads CAIRGGGGETQYF. The CDR3 coding sequence is TGTGCCATCAGGGGGGGTGGAGGAGAGACCCAGTACTTC.

The chain uses TRBV4-2 and TRBJ2-6, with TRBD2 matching 10 bases. Germline V lookup: CDR1 LGHNA, CDR2 YNFKEQ. CDR3 length: 21 residues. Trimming removed 6 bases from V and 0 bases from J; junction bases left unmatched: 17. The chain's CDR3 is CASRQFTGASGSNSGANVLTF. The CDR3 DNA reads as TGTGCCAGCAGGCAATTTACCGGGGCTAGCGGGAGTAACTCTGGGGCCAACGTCCTGACTTTC.

Only a few counts were recorded for this clone. The rearrangement uses TRBV11-2 and TRBJ1-3, with no clear D. Germline values: CDR1 SGHAT, CDR2 FQNNGV. V lost 0 bases and J 0 bases, leaving 6 bases between the germline ends. This CDR3 comprises 15 residues. This chain's CDR3 is CASSLDLPSGNTIYF. Written as DNA, the CDR3 is TGTGCCAGCAGCTTAGATCTTCCCTCTGGAAACACCATATATTTT.

V gene TRBV7-3 combines with J gene TRBJ2-1; 9 bases map to TRBD1. The CDR3 is made up of 15 amino acids. Germline V CDR1 and CDR2: SGHTA, FQGTGA. Germline trimming cut 3 bases from V and 3 bases from J; bases unmatched to any gene: 3. CDR3 sequence (DNA): TGTGCCAGCAGCTTGGGGACAGGGAGCTACAATGAGCAGTTCTTC. Its translation: CASSLGTGSYNEQFF.

This clone was seen a single time. The chain couples TRBV7-2 to TRBJ2-5, with TRBD1 as a possible D gene (5 bases). Germline V gene sequence: CDR1 SGHTA, CDR2 FQGNSA. This CDR3 is built from 13 residues. Deletions cut 5 bases from V and 5 bases from J, with 12 bases between. For the CDR3, the DNA is TGTGCCAGCAGCAGGACACAAGGGGAGACCCAGTACTTC. Translation gives CASSRTQGETQYF.

V usage is TRBV27 and J usage is TRBJ2-7, with 8 bases fitting TRBD2. Trimming removed 4 bases from V and 6 bases from J; junction bases left unmatched: 8. The CDR3 is 14 residues long. Germline assignment: CDR1 MNHEY and CDR2 SMNVEV (reference sequence). For the CDR3, the DNA is TGTGCCAGCAGTTCGACTAGCGTCCCCCGCGAGCAGTACTTC. Translated: CASSSTSVPREQYF.

This chain links TRBV30 with TRBJ1-2, with D possibly TRBD1 on 5 matching bases. CDR3 length equals 14 residues. V was pared by 0 bases and J by 4 bases, with 12 bases between. CDR1 is GTSNPN and CDR2 is SVGIG in the germline V gene (reference sequence). The CDR3 bases are TGTGCCTGGAGTGTACGCAGGGCTGGCTATGGCTACACCTTC. This sequence encodes CAWSVRRAGYGYTF.

The chain combines TRBV11-3 with TRBJ2-1; 9 bases are shared with TRBD1. Per the germline V gene, CDR1 is SGHNT and CDR2 is YENEEA. V lost 1 base to trimming and J lost 9 bases; unmatched junction nucleotides: 10. CDR3 length: 16 residues. Here the CDR3 reads CASSLGQGDRRVEQFF. CDR3 DNA: TGTGCCAGCAGCTTAGGACAGGGGGACAGGCGCGTTGAGCAGTTCTTC.

This chain uses TRBV29-1 with TRBJ2-1, with D unclear. CDR1 SQVTM and CDR2 ANQGSEA come from the germline V gene. Between the trimmed V and J ends, which lost 4 bases and 10 bases, there was a span of 8 bases. This CDR3 region has 10 residues. Here the CDR3 reads CSVGASEQFF. In DNA form, the CDR3 reads TGCAGCGTTGGTGCGTCCGAGCAGTTCTTC.

The chain employs TRBV4-1 and TRBJ2-7, with TRBD2 matching over 8 bases. The V gene's germline CDR1 is MGHRA and CDR2 YSYEKL. The CDR3 runs 18 residues. V lost 2 bases and J lost 6; bases outside the gene matches: 18. The CDR3 region has the DNA TGCGCCAGCAGCCAATTACCCTTATTGCGGGGGGCCACCGGCGAGCAGTACTTC. Its translation is CASSQLPLLRGATGEQYF.